This entry is about one T cell receptor (beta chain). The sample is drawn from a study of T cell changes during pregnancy in multiple sclerosis. The V and J ends lost 2 bases and 0 bases respectively, with 5 bases between them. Germline V lookup: CDR1 WSHSY, CDR2 SAAADI. This CDR3 comprises 14 residues. The protocol was immunoSEQ multiplex PCR, while the TCRdb copy is restricted to in-frame clones and leaves out a portion. This table holds around 130,000 clones, 90% to 96% found once. The sample in question was peripheral blood, obtained after pregnancy. The genes are TRBV10-2 and TRBJ1-5; no clear D. The TCR comes from a female donor with multiple sclerosis, enrolled in a pregnancy study. The CDR3 sequence is CASSEQDSNQPQHF. CDR3 bases: TGCGCCAGCAGTGAGCAGGATAGCAATCAGCCCCAGCATTTT.